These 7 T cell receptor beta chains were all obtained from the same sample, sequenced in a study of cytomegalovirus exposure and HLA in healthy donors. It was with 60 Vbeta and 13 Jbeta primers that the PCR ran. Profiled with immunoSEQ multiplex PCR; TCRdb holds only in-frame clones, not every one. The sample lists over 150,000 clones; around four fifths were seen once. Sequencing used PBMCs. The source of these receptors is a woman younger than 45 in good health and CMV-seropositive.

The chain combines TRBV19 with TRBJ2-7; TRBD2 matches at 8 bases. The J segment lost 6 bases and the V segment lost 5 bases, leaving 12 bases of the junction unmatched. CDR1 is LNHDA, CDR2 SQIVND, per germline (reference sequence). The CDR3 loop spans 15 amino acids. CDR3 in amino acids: CASSPPPGLAFEQYF. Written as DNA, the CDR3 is TGTGCCAGTAGTCCCCCCCCCGGACTAGCCTTCGAGCAGTACTTC.

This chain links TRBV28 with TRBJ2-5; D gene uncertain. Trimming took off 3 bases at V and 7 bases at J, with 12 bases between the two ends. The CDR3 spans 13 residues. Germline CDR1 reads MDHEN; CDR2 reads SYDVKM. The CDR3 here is CASSLELLRTQYF. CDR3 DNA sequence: TGTGCCAGCAGTTTGGAGCTGCTGAGGACCCAGTACTTC.

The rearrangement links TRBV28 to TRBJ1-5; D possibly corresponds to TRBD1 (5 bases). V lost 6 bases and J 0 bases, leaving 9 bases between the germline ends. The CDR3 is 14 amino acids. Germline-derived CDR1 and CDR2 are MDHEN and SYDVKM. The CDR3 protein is CASSRQNSNQPQHF. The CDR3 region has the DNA TGTGCCAGCAGCCGACAGAATAGCAATCAGCCCCAGCATTTT.

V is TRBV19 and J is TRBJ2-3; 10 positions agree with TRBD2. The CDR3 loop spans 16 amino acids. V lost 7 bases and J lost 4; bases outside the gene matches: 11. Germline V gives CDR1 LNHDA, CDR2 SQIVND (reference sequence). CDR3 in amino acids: CASTSSGSRVADTQYF. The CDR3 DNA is TGTGCCAGTACATCTAGCGGGAGTAGGGTCGCAGATACGCAGTATTTT.

CDR3 amino acids: CASSSGRGNEKLFF. CDR3 DNA sequence: TGTGCCAGCAGCTCGGGCAGGGGCAATGAAAAACTGTTTTTT. The chain combines TRBV11-3 with TRBJ1-4, with D maybe TRBD1 (6 bases). With 4 bases removed from V and 5 bases from J, the gap between germline ends came to 11 bases. The CDR3 is 14 residues long. The V gene's germline CDR1 is SGHNT and CDR2 YENEEA.

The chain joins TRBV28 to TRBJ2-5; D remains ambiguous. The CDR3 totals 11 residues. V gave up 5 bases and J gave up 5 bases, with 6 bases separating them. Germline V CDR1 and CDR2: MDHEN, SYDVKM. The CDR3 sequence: CASSARETQYF. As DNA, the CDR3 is TGTGCCAGCAGTGCCCGGGAGACCCAGTACTTC. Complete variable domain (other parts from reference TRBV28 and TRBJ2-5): DVKVTQSSRYLVKRTGEKVFLECVQDMDHENMFWYRQDPGLGLRLIYFSYDVKMKEKGDIPEGYSVSREKKERFSLILESASTNQTSMYLCASSARETQYFGPGTRLLVL.

CDR3 coding DNA: TGTGCCATCAAAATTGGGACAGAATCAGATACGCAGTATTTT. It is translated as CAIKIGTESDTQYF. The V gene is TRBV10-3, the J gene TRBJ2-3, with 7 bases matching TRBD1. The germline CDR1 and CDR2 sequences are ENHRY and SYGVKD. With 7 bases clipped from V and 4 bases from J, the junction kept 8 bases outside the gene matches. The CDR3 runs to 14 residues.